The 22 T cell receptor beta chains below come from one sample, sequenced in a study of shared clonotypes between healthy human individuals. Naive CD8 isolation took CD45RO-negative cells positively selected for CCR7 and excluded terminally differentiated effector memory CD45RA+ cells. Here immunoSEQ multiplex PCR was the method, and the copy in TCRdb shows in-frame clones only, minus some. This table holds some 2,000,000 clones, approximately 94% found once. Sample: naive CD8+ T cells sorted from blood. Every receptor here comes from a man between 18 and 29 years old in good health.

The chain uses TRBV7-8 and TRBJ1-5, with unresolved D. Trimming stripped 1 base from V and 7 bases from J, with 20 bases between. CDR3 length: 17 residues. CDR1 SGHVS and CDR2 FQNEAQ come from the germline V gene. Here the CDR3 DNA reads TGTGCCAGCAGCTTAGAGGAGTCGCGTCGCGGCACCCAGCCCCAGCATTTT. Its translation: CASSLEESRRGTQPQHF.

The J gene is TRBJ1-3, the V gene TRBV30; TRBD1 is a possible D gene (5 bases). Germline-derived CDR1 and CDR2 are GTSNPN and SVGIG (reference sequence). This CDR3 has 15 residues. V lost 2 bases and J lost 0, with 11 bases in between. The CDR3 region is CAWSPGHFSGNTIYF. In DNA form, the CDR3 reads TGTGCCTGGAGTCCCGGACATTTCTCTGGAAACACCATATATTTT.

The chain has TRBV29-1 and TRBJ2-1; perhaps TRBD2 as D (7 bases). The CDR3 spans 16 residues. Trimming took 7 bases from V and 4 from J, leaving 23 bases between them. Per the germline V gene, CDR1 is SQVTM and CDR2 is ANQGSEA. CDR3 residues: CSAELGGWGGYNEQFF. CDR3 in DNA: TGCAGCGCGGAACTAGGGGGTTGGGGAGGGTACAATGAGCAGTTCTTC.

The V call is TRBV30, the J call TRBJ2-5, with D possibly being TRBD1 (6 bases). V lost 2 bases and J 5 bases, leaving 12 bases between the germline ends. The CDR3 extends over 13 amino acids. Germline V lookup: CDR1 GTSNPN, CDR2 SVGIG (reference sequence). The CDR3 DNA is TGTGCCTGGAGTCTGGGGGCCGGGGAGACCCAGTACTTC. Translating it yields CAWSLGAGETQYF.

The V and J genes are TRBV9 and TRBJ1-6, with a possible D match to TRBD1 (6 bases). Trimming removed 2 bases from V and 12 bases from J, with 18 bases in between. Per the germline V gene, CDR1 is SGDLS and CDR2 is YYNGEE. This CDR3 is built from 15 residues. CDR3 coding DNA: TGTGCCAGCAGCGTTTCGACAGGTACTATTGGACCCCTCCACTTT. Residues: CASSVSTGTIGPLHF. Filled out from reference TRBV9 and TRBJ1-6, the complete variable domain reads DSGVTQTPKHLITATGQRVTLRCSPRSGDLSVYWYQQSLDQGLQFLIQYYNGEERAKGNILERFSAQQFPDLHSELNLSSLELGDSALYFCASSVSTGTIGPLHFGNGTRLTVT.

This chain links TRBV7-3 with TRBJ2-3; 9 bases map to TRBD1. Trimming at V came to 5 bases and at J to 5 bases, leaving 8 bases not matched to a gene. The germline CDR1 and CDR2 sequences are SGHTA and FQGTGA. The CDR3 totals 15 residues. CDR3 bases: TGTGCCAGCAGCGCTACAGGGGGCGCAGTAGATACGCAGTATTTT. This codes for CASSATGGAVDTQYF.

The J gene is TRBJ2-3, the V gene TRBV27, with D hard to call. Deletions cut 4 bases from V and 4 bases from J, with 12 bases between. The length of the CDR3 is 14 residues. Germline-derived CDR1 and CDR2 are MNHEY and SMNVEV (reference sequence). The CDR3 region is CASSSLLGADTQYF. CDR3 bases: TGTGCCAGCAGTTCCCTTCTGGGCGCAGATACGCAGTATTTT.

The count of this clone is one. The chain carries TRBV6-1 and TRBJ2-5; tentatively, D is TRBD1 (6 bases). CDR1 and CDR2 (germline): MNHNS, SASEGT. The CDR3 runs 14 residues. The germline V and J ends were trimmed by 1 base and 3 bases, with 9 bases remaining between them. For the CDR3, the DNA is TGTGCCAGCAGTGAAGTGGGGGCCGAAGAGACCCAGTACTTC. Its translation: CASSEVGAEETQYF.

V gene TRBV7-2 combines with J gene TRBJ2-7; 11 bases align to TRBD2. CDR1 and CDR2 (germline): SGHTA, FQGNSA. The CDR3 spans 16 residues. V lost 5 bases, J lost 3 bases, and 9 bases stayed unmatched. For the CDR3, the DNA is TGTGCCAGCAGCCCTACTCTAGCGGGGGGCCTCTACGAGCAGTACTTC. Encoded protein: CASSPTLAGGLYEQYF.

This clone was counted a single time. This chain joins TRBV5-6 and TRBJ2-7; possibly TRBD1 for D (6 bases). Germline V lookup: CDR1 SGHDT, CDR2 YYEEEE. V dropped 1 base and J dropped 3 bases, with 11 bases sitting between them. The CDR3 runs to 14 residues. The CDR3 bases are TGTGCCAGCAGCTTGACAGGGAACGGCTACGAGCAGTACTTC. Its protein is CASSLTGNGYEQYF.

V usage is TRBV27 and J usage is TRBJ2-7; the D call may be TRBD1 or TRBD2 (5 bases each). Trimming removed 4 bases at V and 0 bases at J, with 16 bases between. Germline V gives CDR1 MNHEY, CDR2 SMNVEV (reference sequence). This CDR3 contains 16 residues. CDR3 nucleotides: TGTGCCAGCAGTTCCGAACCGGGACCTAACTCCTACGAGCAGTACTTC. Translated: CASSSEPGPNSYEQYF.

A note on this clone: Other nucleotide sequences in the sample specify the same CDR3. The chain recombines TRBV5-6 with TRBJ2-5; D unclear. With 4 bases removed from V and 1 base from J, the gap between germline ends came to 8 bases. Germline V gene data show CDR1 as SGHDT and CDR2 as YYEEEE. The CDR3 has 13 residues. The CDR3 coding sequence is TGTGCCAGCAGCCTCGGCCTCCAAGAGACCCAGTACTTC. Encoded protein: CASSLGLQETQYF.

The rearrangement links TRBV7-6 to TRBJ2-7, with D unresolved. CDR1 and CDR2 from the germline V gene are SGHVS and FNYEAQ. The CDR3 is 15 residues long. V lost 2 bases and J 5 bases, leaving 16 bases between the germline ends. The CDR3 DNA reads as TGTGCCAGCAGCTTATGGGCCAGTTCCCTCCACGAGCAGTACTTC. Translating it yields CASSLWASSLHEQYF.

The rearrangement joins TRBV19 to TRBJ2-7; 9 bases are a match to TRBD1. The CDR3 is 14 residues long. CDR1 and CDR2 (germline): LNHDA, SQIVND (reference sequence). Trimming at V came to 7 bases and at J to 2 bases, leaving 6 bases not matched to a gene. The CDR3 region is CASTAGTGTYEQYF. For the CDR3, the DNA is TGTGCCAGTACCGCCGGGACAGGGACCTACGAGCAGTACTTC.

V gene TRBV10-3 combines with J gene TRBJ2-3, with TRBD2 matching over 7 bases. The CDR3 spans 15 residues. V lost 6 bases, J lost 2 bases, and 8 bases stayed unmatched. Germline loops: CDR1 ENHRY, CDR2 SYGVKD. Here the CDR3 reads CAISWEAGFTDTQYF. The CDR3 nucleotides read TGTGCCATCAGCTGGGAAGCGGGGTTCACAGATACGCAGTATTTT.

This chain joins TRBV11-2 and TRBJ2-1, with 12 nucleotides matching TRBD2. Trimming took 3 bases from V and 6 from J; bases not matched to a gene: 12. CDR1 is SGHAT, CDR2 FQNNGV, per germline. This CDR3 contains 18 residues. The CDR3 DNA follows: TGTGCCAGCAGCTTTGGTTCGGCTAGCGGGAGGGCCGCCAATGAGCAGTTCTTC. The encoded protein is CASSFGSASGRAANEQFF.

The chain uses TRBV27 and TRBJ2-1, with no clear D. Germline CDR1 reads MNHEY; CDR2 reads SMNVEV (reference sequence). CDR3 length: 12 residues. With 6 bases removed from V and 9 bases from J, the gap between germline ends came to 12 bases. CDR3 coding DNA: TGTGCCAGCAGCTTGGGCGCGAGTGAGCAGTTCTTC. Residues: CASSLGASEQFF.

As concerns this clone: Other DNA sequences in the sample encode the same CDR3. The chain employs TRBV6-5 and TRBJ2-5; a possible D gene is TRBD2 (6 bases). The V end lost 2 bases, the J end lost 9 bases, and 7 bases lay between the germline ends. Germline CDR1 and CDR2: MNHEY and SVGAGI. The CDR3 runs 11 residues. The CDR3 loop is CASSYPGAQYF. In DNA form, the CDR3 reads TGTGCCAGCAGTTACCCGGGGGCCCAGTACTTC.

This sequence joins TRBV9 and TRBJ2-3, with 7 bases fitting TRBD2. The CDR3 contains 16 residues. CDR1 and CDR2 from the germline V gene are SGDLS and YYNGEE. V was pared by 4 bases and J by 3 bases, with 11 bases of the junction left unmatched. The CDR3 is CASSSPFAGVTDTQYF. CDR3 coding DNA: TGTGCCAGCAGCTCCCCCTTCGCGGGAGTGACAGATACGCAGTATTTT.

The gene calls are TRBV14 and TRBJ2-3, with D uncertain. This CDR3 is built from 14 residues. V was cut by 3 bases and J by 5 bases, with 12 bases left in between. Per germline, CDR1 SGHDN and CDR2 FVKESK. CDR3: CASSHYALGDTQYF. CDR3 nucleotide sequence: TGTGCCAGCAGCCACTACGCGCTCGGAGATACGCAGTATTTT.

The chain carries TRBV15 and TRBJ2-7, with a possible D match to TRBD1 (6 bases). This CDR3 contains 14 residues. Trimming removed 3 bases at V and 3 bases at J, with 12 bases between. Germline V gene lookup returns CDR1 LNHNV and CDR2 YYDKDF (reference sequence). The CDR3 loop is CATSRAQGDYEQYF. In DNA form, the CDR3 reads TGTGCCACCAGCAGGGCACAGGGTGACTACGAGCAGTACTTC.

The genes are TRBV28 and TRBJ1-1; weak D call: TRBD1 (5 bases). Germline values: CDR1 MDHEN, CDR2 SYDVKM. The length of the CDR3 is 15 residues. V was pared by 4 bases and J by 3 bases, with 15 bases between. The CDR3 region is CASSSPRWGDTEAFF. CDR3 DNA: TGTGCCAGCAGTTCTCCTAGGTGGGGGGACACTGAAGCTTTCTTT.